Below, 28 T cell receptor beta chains from the same sample are listed, as sequenced in a study of shared clonotypes between healthy human individuals. Naive CD8 cells were CD45RO-negative, positively selected for CCR7, excluding terminally differentiated effector memory CD45RA+ cells. Some clones are missing from TCRdb's copy, which holds only in-frame ones; the method was immunoSEQ multiplex PCR. There are around 700,000 clones in the sample; under 95% occur only once, and 24% lies in the top ten. The sequenced sample consisted of naive CD8+ T cells sorted from blood. The receptors stem from a man under 40 in good health.

This chain joins TRBV7-9 and TRBJ2-6; D is perhaps TRBD1 (6 bases). CDR1 and CDR2 (germline): SEHNR, FQNEAQ (reference sequence). CDR3 size: 16 residues. V was shortened by 1 base and J by 2 bases, with 9 bases between the two germline ends. The DNA of the CDR3 is TGTGCCAGCAGCTTAGACAGGGTGACTGGGGCCAACGTCCTGACTTTC. It codes for CASSLDRVTGANVLTF.

The CDR3 bases are TGTGCCTGGAGTCAAATCTTCCTCGGGGACCGCCAGAGAGGGACTGAAGCTTTCTTT. It encodes CAWSQIFLGDRQRGTEAFF. The chain carries TRBV30 and TRBJ1-1, with a tentative D call TRBD1 (5 bases). The germline V gene has CDR1 GTSNPN and CDR2 SVGIG (reference sequence). The CDR3 covers 19 residues. Trimming removed 2 bases at V and 5 bases at J, with 30 bases between.

The rearrangement joins TRBV29-1 to TRBJ2-7; weak D call: TRBD1 (5 bases). The CDR3 covers 13 residues. Trimming removed 0 bases at V and 4 bases at J, with 10 bases between. Germline V gives CDR1 SQVTM, CDR2 ANQGSEA. This CDR3 reads CSVEEDSNYEQYF. As DNA, the CDR3 is TGCAGCGTTGAAGAAGACAGTAATTACGAGCAGTACTTC.

The rearrangement links TRBV19 to TRBJ1-5; 8 positions agree with TRBD1. The CDR3 has 14 residues. CDR1 and CDR2 (germline): LNHDA, SQIVND (reference sequence). J gave up 5 bases and V 10 bases, and 10 bases lay outside the gene matches. The DNA of the CDR3 is TGTGCCACTCGATCCGAGACAGGGGATCAGCCCCAGCATTTT. Its protein is CATRSETGDQPQHF.

The V gene is TRBV5-1, the J gene TRBJ1-1; 8 bases are a match to TRBD1. Germline loops: CDR1 SGHRS, CDR2 YFSETQ. Trimming removed 4 bases from V and 2 bases from J; junction bases left unmatched: 4. There are 14 residues in the CDR3. CDR3 region: CASSDRGPNTEAFF. CDR3 DNA: TGCGCCAGCAGCGACAGGGGTCCCAACACTGAAGCTTTCTTT.

The CDR3 DNA reads as TGCGCCAGCAGCTTGACGGCTAGAGAAACTAACACCGGGGAGCTGTTTTTT. Amino acid sequence: CASSLTARETNTGELFF. V gene TRBV5-1 combines with J gene TRBJ2-2; D gene uncertain. Germline loops: CDR1 SGHRS, CDR2 YFSETQ. This CDR3 has 17 residues. Trimming removed 1 base at V and 2 bases at J, with 15 bases between.

The chain joins TRBV9 to TRBJ2-1; 9 bases are shared with TRBD2. V was pared by 0 bases and J by 3 bases, with 4 bases of the junction left unmatched. Germline V gene lookup returns CDR1 SGDLS and CDR2 YYNGEE. The CDR3 loop spans 16 amino acids. CDR3 coding DNA: TGTGCCAGCAGCGTAGGAATAGCGGGAGTCTACAATGAGCAGTTCTTC. This codes for CASSVGIAGVYNEQFF.

The V and J genes are TRBV27 and TRBJ1-3; TRBD1 might be the D (5 bases). CDR1 is MNHEY and CDR2 is SMNVEV in the germline V gene (reference sequence). The CDR3 extends over 15 amino acids. V was shortened by 2 bases and J by 1 base, with 9 bases between the two germline ends. The CDR3 sequence is CASSLGGLSGNTIYF. CDR3 sequence (DNA): TGTGCCAGCAGTTTAGGGGGATTATCTGGAAACACCATATATTTT.

This chain uses TRBV6-1 with TRBJ2-7; D is unclear. V lost 2 bases and J lost 0, with 11 bases in between. The CDR3 extends over 15 amino acids. Germline assignment: CDR1 MNHNS and CDR2 SASEGT. The CDR3 region is CASSEYRQISYEQYF. For the CDR3, the DNA is TGTGCCAGCAGTGAATATCGGCAGATCTCCTACGAGCAGTACTTC.

The rearrangement joins TRBV9 to TRBJ2-5; D is unclear. Between the trimmed V and J ends, which lost 3 bases and 5 bases, there was a span of 17 bases. The CDR3 runs to 15 residues. Germline CDR1 SGDLS, CDR2 YYNGEE. CDR3 residues: CASSAAPPGWETQYF. In nucleotides, the CDR3 is TGTGCCAGCAGCGCCGCTCCGCCGGGTTGGGAGACCCAGTACTTC.

As concerns this clone: This sample also contains other DNA sequences that code for the same CDR3. This chain connects TRBV11-2 to TRBJ2-7, with D possibly matching TRBD1 (5 bases). Germline V gene lookup returns CDR1 SGHAT and CDR2 FQNNGV. The CDR3 loop spans 14 amino acids. Trimming stripped 3 bases from V and 3 bases from J, with 12 bases between. The CDR3 sequence is CASSFGTGSYEQYF. The CDR3 DNA sequence: TGTGCCAGCAGCTTTGGTACAGGAAGCTACGAGCAGTACTTC.

V and J are TRBV19 and TRBJ2-7; 13 bases match TRBD2. V shed 1 base, J shed 3 bases, and the junction held 3 bases outside the gene matches. Germline lookup yields CDR1 LNHDA and CDR2 SQIVND (reference sequence). The CDR3 covers 16 residues. CDR3 bases: TGTGCCAGTAGTATAGGGACTAGCGGGAGAGGCTACGAGCAGTACTTC. This codes for CASSIGTSGRGYEQYF.

The J gene is TRBJ1-5, the V gene TRBV6-1, with D hard to call. Trimming cost V 3 bases and J 3 bases, with 12 bases left between them. The CDR3 covers 15 residues. Per the germline V gene, CDR1 is MNHNS and CDR2 is SASEGT. The CDR3 DNA reads as TGTGCCAGCAGTGAGTGGCGGACGTCCAATCAGCCCCAGCATTTT. Amino acids: CASSEWRTSNQPQHF.

This chain uses TRBV12-5 with TRBJ2-1, with D uncertain. Germline assignment: CDR1 LGHNT and CDR2 FRNRAP. The CDR3 totals 14 residues. V lost 9 bases and J lost 0, with 12 bases in between. The CDR3 here is CARVRWSSYNEQFF. CDR3 nucleotides: TGTGCTAGAGTTAGGTGGAGCTCCTACAATGAGCAGTTCTTC. Looking up the rest from reference TRBV12-5 and TRBJ2-1 gives the full variable domain: DARVTQTPRHKVTEMGQEVTMRCQPILGHNTVFWYRQTMMQGLELLAYFRNRAPLDDSGMPKDRFSAEMPDATLATLKIQPSEPRDSAVYFCARVRWSSYNEQFFGPGTRLTVL.

J is TRBJ1-3 and V is TRBV9; TRBD1 aligns across 8 bases. The CDR3 has 16 amino acids. J gave up 2 bases and V 3 bases, and 7 bases lay outside the gene matches. CDR1 is SGDLS, CDR2 YYNGEE, per germline. CDR3 sequence (DNA): TGTGCCAGCAGCGGAAACAGGGGGAGCGCTGGAAACACCATATATTTT. Residues: CASSGNRGSAGNTIYF. Complete variable domain (other parts from reference TRBV9 and TRBJ1-3): DSGVTQTPKHLITATGQRVTLRCSPRSGDLSVYWYQQSLDQGLQFLIQYYNGEERAKGNILERFSAQQFPDLHSELNLSSLELGDSALYFCASSGNRGSAGNTIYFGEGSWLTVV.

This clone occurred once. The rearrangement links TRBV7-9 to TRBJ2-6; D gene uncertain. V was cut by 2 bases and J by 0 bases, with 14 bases left in between. CDR1 SEHNR and CDR2 FQNEAQ come from the germline V gene (reference sequence). The CDR3 is made up of 18 amino acids. CDR3 sequence: CASSLTEPGYSGANVLTF. CDR3 nucleotides: TGTGCCAGCAGCTTAACAGAGCCTGGCTACTCTGGGGCCAACGTCCTGACTTTC. The variable domain in full, completed from reference TRBV7-9 and TRBJ2-6, reads DTGVSQNPRHKITKRGQNVTFRCDPISEHNRLYWYRQTLGQGPEFLTYFQNEAQLEKSRLLSDRFSAERPKGSFSTLEIQRTEQGDSAMYLCASSLTEPGYSGANVLTFGAGSRLTVL.

This chain connects TRBV5-5 to TRBJ2-5; TRBD1 or TRBD2 may be the D gene (5 bases each). The CDR3 runs 16 residues. Trimming cost V 2 bases and J 2 bases, with 16 bases left between them. Germline assignment: CDR1 SGHKS and CDR2 YYEKEE (reference sequence). DNA for the CDR3: TGTGCCAGCAGCTTAAAAGAGGGGCCTCCTCAAGAGACCCAGTACTTC. Translation: CASSLKEGPPQETQYF.

The chain combines TRBV5-6 with TRBJ2-7; D uncertain. Per the germline V gene, CDR1 is SGHDT and CDR2 is YYEEEE. There are 14 residues in the CDR3. The V end was cut by 4 bases, the J end by 4 bases, with 15 bases between. Written as DNA, the CDR3 is TGTGCCAGCAGCAGGTCCGGGTCCTCGTACGAGCAGTACTTC. As protein: CASSRSGSSYEQYF.

This sequence joins TRBV18 and TRBJ2-3; 11 bases are shared with TRBD2. Germline lookup yields CDR1 KGHSH and CDR2 LQKENI. V shed 3 bases, J shed 1 base, and the junction held 6 bases outside the gene matches. There are 17 residues in the CDR3. The CDR3 coding sequence is TGTGCCAGCTCACCTTTGGGGACTAGCGGACGCACAGATACGCAGTATTTT. Residues: CASSPLGTSGRTDTQYF.

This chain connects TRBV28 to TRBJ2-4; possibly TRBD1 for D (5 bases). V gave up 6 bases and J gave up 0 bases, with 15 bases separating them. The CDR3 totals 16 residues. Looked up from germline, CDR1 is MDHEN and CDR2 is SYDVKM. The CDR3 spells CASSLPRDLAKNIQYF. As DNA, the CDR3 is TGTGCCAGCAGCCTGCCCAGGGATCTAGCCAAAAACATTCAGTACTTC.

The chain employs TRBV2 and TRBJ2-7, with D perhaps given as TRBD1 or TRBD2 (6 bases each). V was shortened by 8 bases and J by 1 base, with 15 bases between the two germline ends. The CDR3 runs 14 residues. CDR1 SNHLY and CDR2 FYNNEI come from the germline V gene. CDR3: CASLSGASSYEQYF. Here the CDR3 DNA reads TGTGCCAGCCTCTCGGGGGCATCGTCCTACGAGCAGTACTTC.

V and J are TRBV4-2 and TRBJ2-1; possible D gene TRBD2, 6 bases. This CDR3 region has 13 residues. V dropped 6 bases and J dropped 6 bases, with 12 bases sitting between them. Germline CDR1 and CDR2: LGHNA and YNFKEQ. The DNA of the CDR3 is TGTGCCAGCAGTCCTGCGGGGAGCAATGAGCAGTTCTTC. This sequence encodes CASSPAGSNEQFF.

The V and J genes are TRBV27 and TRBJ2-2, with 14 bases matching TRBD2. This CDR3 spans 17 amino acids. Trimming took 4 bases from V and 7 from J; bases not matched to a gene: 8. Germline V CDR1 and CDR2: MNHEY, SMNVEV (reference sequence). The CDR3 spells CASSSLTSGRANGELFF. The DNA for the CDR3 is TGTGCCAGCAGTTCCCTGACTAGCGGGAGGGCCAACGGGGAGCTGTTTTTT.

This sequence joins TRBV10-3 and TRBJ2-1; possibly TRBD2 for D (7 bases). There are 18 residues in the CDR3. CDR1 is ENHRY, CDR2 SYGVKD, per germline. V was cut by 0 bases and J by 0 bases, with 15 bases left in between. Written as DNA, the CDR3 is TGTGCCATCAGTGAGTCGGGGGGGGCCTTCAGCTCCTACAATGAGCAGTTCTTC. It yields the protein CAISESGGAFSSYNEQFF.

The rearrangement links TRBV5-1 to TRBJ2-7; D could derive from TRBD1 or TRBD2 (6 bases each). The CDR3 totals 15 residues. V gave up 1 base and J gave up 0 bases, with 11 bases separating them. Germline lookup yields CDR1 SGHRS and CDR2 YFSETQ. The CDR3 loop is CASSLRGLLSYEQYF. The CDR3 DNA follows: TGCGCCAGCAGCTTGCGGGGGCTACTCTCCTACGAGCAGTACTTC.

The V and J genes are TRBV5-1 and TRBJ2-7; a possible D gene is TRBD2 (5 bases). The V gene's germline CDR1 is SGHRS and CDR2 YFSETQ. This CDR3 has 16 residues. Trimming took off 1 base at V and 3 bases at J, with 17 bases between the two ends. CDR3 in DNA: TGCGCCAGCAGCTTGTACCCGGAGGAAGCAGACTACGAGCAGTACTTC. Amino acid sequence: CASSLYPEEADYEQYF.

The CDR3 DNA reads as TGCAGCGTTGAGGAGGGGCTTAATGAAAAACTGTTTTTT. It is translated as CSVEEGLNEKLFF. The rearrangement joins TRBV29-1 to TRBJ1-4, with D possibly matching TRBD1 (5 bases). V dropped 3 bases and J dropped 4 bases, with 9 bases sitting between them. The germline gives CDR1 SQVTM, CDR2 ANQGSEA. The CDR3 consists of 13 residues.

The CDR3 region is CASSMKTGQSYEQYF. DNA for the CDR3: TGTGCCAGTAGTATGAAAACAGGGCAAAGCTACGAGCAGTACTTC. V and J are TRBV19 and TRBJ2-7; maybe TRBD1 (6 bases). This CDR3 has 15 amino acids. Looked up from germline, CDR1 is LNHDA and CDR2 is SQIVND (reference sequence). V shed 3 bases and J shed 3 bases, with 15 bases lying between them.